The 27 T cell receptor beta chains below were found in one sample sequenced in a study of human T cells and chemical hapten exposure. MiXCR, applied by TCRdb to the RACE reads, yields one record per CDR3 protein. The repertoire holds 250,000 or so distinct CDR3 sequences, 8.6% seen once, with approximately 2.3% in the top ten. Time point indicated: pre-sensitization, week 0. Stated treatment: therapeutic diphenylcyclopropenone sensitization with weekly scalp DPC. This specimen consisted of whole blood, obtained in connection with sensitization to the hapten diphenylcyclopropenone (DPC). The receptors here all came from a middle-aged woman with alopecia areata. Some clones in this sample may be carry-over from other donors' samples.

Of note for this clonotype: This may come from a read error, since a much larger clone is one base off. This chain links TRBV28 with TRBJ2-3; D uncertain. Trimming removed 6 bases at V and 0 bases at J, with 4 bases between. CDR1 and CDR2 from the germline V gene are MDHEN and SYDVKM. This CDR3 comprises 12 residues. CDR3 in DNA: TGTGCCAGCAGCAAAAGCACAGATACGCAGTATTTT. Translating gives CASSKSTDTQYF.

There are many counts of this clonotype. This chain connects TRBV9 to TRBJ2-5, with D maybe TRBD1 (8 bases). V gave up 0 bases and J gave up 2 bases, with 20 bases separating them. The CDR3 runs to 18 residues. CDR1 is SGDLS and CDR2 is YYNGEE in the germline V gene. CDR3 DNA: TGTGCCAGCAGCGTAGACAAAACAGGGGGGGTTAGGCAAGAGACCCAGTACTTC. It codes for CASSVDKTGGVRQETQYF.

The sample holds many counts of this clonotype. The chain employs TRBV2 and TRBJ2-7; 7 nucleotides align to TRBD1. Per the germline V gene, CDR1 is SNHLY and CDR2 is FYNNEI. The CDR3 length is 14 residues. The V and J ends lost 2 bases and 2 bases, in that order; junction bases with no gene match: 3. CDR3 in amino acids: CASSERGRAYEQYF. DNA of the CDR3: TGTGCCAGCAGTGAAAGGGGGCGCGCCTACGAGCAGTACTTC. The variable domain in full, completed from reference TRBV2 and TRBJ2-7, reads EPEVTQTPSHQVTQMGQEVILRCVPISNHLYFYWYRQILGQKVEFLVSFYNNEISEKSEIFDDQFSVERPDGSNFTLKIRSTKLEDSAMYFCASSERGRAYEQYFGPGTRLTVT.

This clonotype was seen at least ten times. The V call is TRBV28, the J call TRBJ1-1, with TRBD1 matching over 9 bases. This CDR3 is built from 13 residues. Germline-derived CDR1 and CDR2 are MDHEN and SYDVKM. V lost 6 bases and J lost 6; bases outside the gene matches: 5. The CDR3 region is CASRTGGYAEAFF. In DNA form, the CDR3 reads TGTGCCAGCAGAACAGGGGGCTATGCTGAAGCTTTCTTT.

This clonotype has ten or more counts. V usage is TRBV2 and J usage is TRBJ1-3, with TRBD1 identical over 7 bases. This CDR3 is built from 15 residues. The V gene end was trimmed by 5 bases and the J gene end by 4 bases; junction bases not matched to a gene: 8. Germline values: CDR1 SNHLY, CDR2 FYNNEI. CDR3 loop: CASSQPGGTGNTIYF. The CDR3 DNA reads as TGTGCCAGCAGTCAACCAGGGGGTACCGGAAACACCATATATTTT.

There are a few counts of this clonotype. The gene calls are TRBV28 and TRBJ2-4; no definite D call. Trimming took off 6 bases at V and 6 bases at J, with 21 bases between the two ends. There are 16 residues in the CDR3. Germline-derived CDR1 and CDR2 are MDHEN and SYDVKM. CDR3 nucleotide sequence: TGTGCCAGCAGCTCCGAAAGCGTGGTAGTCGGAAACATTCAGTACTTC. Amino acid sequence: CASSSESVVVGNIQYF.

The chain has TRBV18 and TRBJ2-2, with no clear D. The V and J ends lost 3 bases and 4 bases respectively, with 6 bases between them. CDR3 length equals 13 residues. Germline V CDR1 and CDR2: KGHSH, LQKENI. The CDR3 loop is CASSPAVTGELFF. The CDR3 nucleotides are TGTGCCAGCTCACCGGCTGTCACCGGGGAGCTGTTTTTT.

This clonotype was seen ten or more times. The chain is built from TRBV27 and TRBJ1-2, with 8 nucleotides matching TRBD1. V trimming: 3 bases; J trimming: 5 bases; junction bases outside the gene matches: 8. The germline gives CDR1 MNHEY, CDR2 SMNVEV (reference sequence). CDR3 length: 15 amino acids. For the CDR3, the DNA is TGTGCCAGCAGTTTCTCCGGGACAGGAAGTTATGGCTACACCTTC. Protein product: CASSFSGTGSYGYTF.

There are a few counts of this clonotype. The chain is built from TRBV6-5 and TRBJ2-7; TRBD2 matches 15 bases. The CDR3 has 14 residues. Germline V CDR1 and CDR2: MNHEY, SVGAGI. Losses at the gene ends were 7 bases for V and 5 bases for J; bases not matched to a gene: 3. In nucleotides, the CDR3 is TGTGCCAGCAAACGGACTAGCGGGAGGGACGAGCAGTACTTC. Protein product: CASKRTSGRDEQYF.

CDR3 sequence: CASSLEDRALHF. The DNA for the CDR3 is TGTGCCAGCAGCTTAGAGGACAGGGCCCTCCACTTT. The chain has TRBV7-9 and TRBJ1-6; 8 nucleotides match TRBD1. CDR3 length equals 12 residues. Looked up from germline, CDR1 is SEHNR and CDR2 is FQNEAQ (reference sequence). V lost 1 base, J lost 14 bases, and 1 base stayed unmatched.

The chain employs TRBV6-5 and TRBJ2-1; 11 bases map to TRBD2. CDR1 is MNHEY, CDR2 SVGAGI, per germline. The ends lost 5 bases at V and 4 bases at J; junction bases unmatched: 10. This CDR3 spans 17 amino acids. The CDR3 bases are TGTGCCAGCAGTCCTGAGACTAGCGGGATCTCTTACAATGAGCAGTTCTTC. Translating gives CASSPETSGISYNEQFF.

This rearrangement joins TRBV28 to TRBJ2-3; 8 bases map to TRBD1. Germline CDR1 reads MDHEN; CDR2 reads SYDVKM. V was clipped by 9 bases and J by 2 bases; unmatched bases: 16. The CDR3 runs 17 residues. The CDR3 loop reads CARRPTRGQGYTDTQYF. In DNA, the CDR3 is TGTGCCAGAAGGCCAACCCGTGGACAGGGATACACAGATACGCAGTATTTT.

The rearrangement links TRBV15 to TRBJ2-5; D ambiguous. Germline assignment: CDR1 LNHNV and CDR2 YYDKDF (reference sequence). V dropped 0 bases and J dropped 4 bases, with 9 bases sitting between them. This CDR3 is 14 amino acids long. Here the CDR3 reads CATSRDRPAETQYF. In nucleotides, the CDR3 is TGTGCCACCAGCAGAGATAGGCCAGCAGAGACCCAGTACTTC.

This clonotype was detected many times. The rearrangement joins TRBV7-3 to TRBJ1-1, with D unclear. This CDR3 has 14 amino acids. V lost 2 bases, J lost 5 bases, and 12 bases lay in between. In germline, CDR1 is SGHTA, CDR2 FQGTGA. The CDR3 nucleotides are TGTGCCAGCAGCTTACTAGGGCCGGGTACTGAAGCTTTCTTT. Protein product: CASSLLGPGTEAFF.

This clonotype has at least ten counts. The V and J genes are TRBV27 and TRBJ2-1, with D tentatively TRBD1 (7 bases). The germline V gene encodes CDR1 MNHEY and CDR2 SMNVEV (reference sequence). V dropped 5 bases and J dropped 4 bases, with 12 bases sitting between them. The CDR3 covers 14 residues. This CDR3 is CASSRAGGYNEQFF. The CDR3 region has the DNA TGTGCCAGCAGTCGGGCAGGGGGGTACAATGAGCAGTTCTTC.

This clonotype occurred many times. The rearrangement links TRBV20-1 to TRBJ1-6, with D unclear. V lost 7 bases, J lost 9 bases, and 13 bases lay in between. This CDR3 is built from 12 residues. The germline V gene encodes CDR1 DFQATT and CDR2 SNEGSKA (reference sequence). The CDR3 here is CSGHREGSPLHF. For the CDR3, the DNA is TGCAGTGGACATAGGGAAGGTTCACCCCTCCACTTT.

Turning to this clonotype: The junction and the germline gene differ at one end; a read error may be behind it. The DNA of the CDR3 is TGTGCCAGCAGCTTAGAAGGGAGTGCCAATCAGCCCAAGCATTTT. Encoded protein: CASSLEGSANQPKHF. The gene calls are TRBV7-2 and TRBJ1-5; D is undetermined. The CDR3 covers 15 residues. The germline gives CDR1 SGHTA, CDR2 FQGNSA.

This clonotype was seen many times. The rearrangement links TRBV7-3 to TRBJ2-1; D gene uncertain. The V and J ends lost 4 bases and 0 bases respectively, with 10 bases between them. The length of the CDR3 is 15 residues. Germline V gives CDR1 SGHTA, CDR2 FQGTGA. CDR3 region: CASSSPLVSYNEQFF. The CDR3 bases are TGTGCCAGCAGCTCCCCTCTAGTCTCCTACAATGAGCAGTTCTTC.

V is TRBV7-2 and J is TRBJ1-1; D remains ambiguous. The germline gives CDR1 SGHTA, CDR2 FQGNSA. Trimming took 4 bases from V and 8 from J, leaving 14 bases between them. The CDR3 spans 13 residues. In nucleotides, the CDR3 is TGTGCCAGCAGCTACAACAGAGGCAGGGAAGCTTTCTTT. It encodes CASSYNRGREAFF.

This clonotype was observed a handful of times. V usage is TRBV27 and J usage is TRBJ2-7, with D hard to call. The CDR3 loop spans 13 amino acids. The V gene lost 6 bases and the J gene lost 1 base, with 10 bases spanning the gap. Per the germline V gene, CDR1 is MNHEY and CDR2 is SMNVEV (reference sequence). The CDR3 here is CASRRAISYEQYF. In DNA, the CDR3 is TGTGCCAGCAGAAGGGCGATTTCCTACGAGCAGTACTTC.

This clonotype was seen many times. The chain employs TRBV5-6 and TRBJ1-5; 7 nucleotides align to TRBD1. The germline V gene has CDR1 SGHDT and CDR2 YYEEEE. V dropped 4 bases and J dropped 5; count of bases not matched to a gene: 6. The CDR3 runs 14 residues. Here the CDR3 reads CASSLGTEDQPQHF. The CDR3 nucleotides are TGTGCCAGCAGCCTCGGGACAGAAGATCAGCCCCAGCATTTT.

The chain recombines TRBV24-1 with TRBJ2-1; D possibly corresponds to TRBD2 (6 bases). V lost 9 bases, J lost 5 bases, and 16 bases lay in between. This CDR3 has 14 residues. Germline CDR1 KGHDR, CDR2 SFDVKD. CDR3 amino acids: CATGDWRTDNEQFF. The CDR3 nucleotides read TGTGCCACCGGGGACTGGAGAACCGACAATGAGCAGTTCTTC.

The chain has TRBV6-2 or TRBV6-3 and TRBJ1-1; D perhaps matches TRBD1 (5 bases). Trimming stripped 2 bases from V and 0 bases from J, with 7 bases between. CDR3 size: 14 residues. CDR1 and CDR2 (germline): MNHEY, SVGEGT. The CDR3 protein is CASSYRGMNTEAFF. CDR3 in DNA: TGTGCCAGCAGTTACAGGGGAATGAACACTGAAGCTTTCTTT.

This clonotype came up a few times. The chain employs TRBV6-5 and TRBJ1-2; D is unclear. The CDR3 length is 15 residues. Germline V gene lookup returns CDR1 MNHEY and CDR2 SVGAGI. With 6 bases removed from V and 1 base from J, the gap between germline ends came to 15 bases. CDR3 coding DNA: TGTGCCAGCAGGGGCCGGGCAGCCAATAACTATGGCTACACCTTC. It is translated as CASRGRAANNYGYTF.

This rearrangement joins TRBV28 to TRBJ2-4; D possibly corresponds to TRBD2 (6 bases). The germline V and J ends were trimmed by 4 bases and 5 bases, with 12 bases remaining between them. The CDR3 contains 14 residues. Looked up from germline, CDR1 is MDHEN and CDR2 is SYDVKM. The CDR3 spells CASSSRDSQNIQYF. The CDR3 DNA reads TGTGCCAGCAGTTCTCGGGACTCCCAAAACATTCAGTACTTC. Using reference TRBV28 and TRBJ2-4 for the parts outside the CDR3, the full variable domain is DVKVTQSSRYLVKRTGEKVFLECVQDMDHENMFWYRQDPGLGLRLIYFSYDVKMKEKGDIPEGYSVSREKKERFSLILESASTNQTSMYLCASSSRDSQNIQYFGAGTRLSVL.

This chain joins TRBV29-1 and TRBJ2-3; D unclear. From germline, CDR1 is SQVTM and CDR2 ANQGSEA. The CDR3 runs 13 residues. V gave up 5 bases and J gave up 0 bases, with 9 bases separating them. The CDR3 spells CSVTVTSTDTQYF. The DNA of the CDR3 is TGCAGCGTTACAGTGACAAGCACAGATACGCAGTATTTT.

This clonotype was detected a few times. The chain recombines TRBV7-9 with TRBJ1-3; D unresolved. With 11 bases removed from V and 0 bases from J, the gap between germline ends came to 11 bases. Germline V CDR1 and CDR2: SEHNR, FQNEAQ (reference sequence). The CDR3 is made up of 13 amino acids. CDR3 bases: TGTGCCCACCAACCCAGCTCTGGAAACACCATATATTTT. Translation: CAHQPSSGNTIYF.